One sample yielded the 7 T cell receptor beta chains listed below, sequenced in a study of early T cells in non-severe SARS-CoV-2 infection. A single record per CDR3 protein comes from TCRdb applying MiXCR to the 5' RACE reads. The data contain about 80,000 distinct CDR3 sequences, 10% to 15% of them singletons. Material for sequencing was whole blood. The receptor source for this set is an adult who was a healthcare worker with PCR-confirmed SARS-CoV-2 infection or an uninfected control (not recorded which).

The table lists this clonotype with many counts. This chain joins TRBV20-1 and TRBJ2-5; D perhaps matches TRBD2 (6 bases). V was pared by 1 base and J by 4 bases, with 7 bases between. Germline loops: CDR1 DFQATT, CDR2 SNEGSKA (reference sequence). The CDR3 is 12 residues long. CDR3 residues: CSARGGVETQYF. The CDR3 DNA reads TGCAGTGCTAGAGGCGGGGTAGAGACCCAGTACTTC.

The chain employs TRBV20-1 and TRBJ2-1; 8 bases are a match to TRBD2. Per the germline V gene, CDR1 is DFQATT and CDR2 is SNEGSKA (reference sequence). The V and J ends lost 1 base and 3 bases, in that order; junction bases with no gene match: 8. The CDR3 runs 16 residues. CDR3 sequence (DNA): TGCAGTGCTAGAGGAAGCGGGAGTTCCCTCTACAATGAGCAGTTCTTC. This codes for CSARGSGSSLYNEQFF.

The rearrangement joins TRBV7-9 to TRBJ2-2; D remains unclear. The V gene's germline CDR1 is SEHNR and CDR2 FQNEAQ (reference sequence). The CDR3 covers 14 residues. The V end was cut by 4 bases, the J end by 0 bases, with 6 bases between. CDR3 coding DNA: TGTGCCAGCAGCTCTCAATCGAACACCGGGGAGCTGTTTTTT. Amino acids: CASSSQSNTGELFF.

Note on this clonotype: A much larger clone differs from this one at a single base, so this may be a read error. The V gene is TRBV18, the J gene TRBJ2-2; D assignment may be TRBD1 or TRBD2 (5 bases each). This CDR3 has 17 residues. CDR1 is KGHSH, CDR2 LQKENI, per germline. The CDR3 sequence is CVSSPPLGTSNTGELFF. The CDR3 DNA reads TGTGTCAGCTCACCACCGTTAGGGACCTCGAACACCGGGGAGCTGTTTTTT.

This clonotype came up many times. Because the CDR3's place on the DNA is in doubt, the DNA is left out and the CDR3 is given as listed by TCRdb. CDR3 region: CASSKREDTPRTPGSCFF. This rearrangement joins TRBV21-1 to TRBJ2-2; TRBD2 is the table's D call, not checked against the DNA. TRBV21-1 is marked as a pseudogene. The CDR3 contains 18 residues when both ends are counted.

This clonotype was counted many times. V gene TRBV7-9 combines with J gene TRBJ2-7, with TRBD2 identical over 9 bases. This CDR3 is 15 amino acids long. Germline-derived CDR1 and CDR2 are SEHNR and FQNEAQ (reference sequence). V lost 4 bases to trimming and J lost 0 bases; unmatched junction nucleotides: 4. Here the CDR3 DNA reads TGTGCCAGCAGCTCCCGCGGGGGGGGCTCCTACGAGCAGTACTTC. Amino acids: CASSSRGGGSYEQYF.

The chain carries TRBV20-1 and TRBJ1-1; no clear D gene. Deletions cut 6 bases from V and 0 bases from J, with 5 bases between. The CDR3 covers 11 residues. Germline values: CDR1 DFQATT, CDR2 SNEGSKA (reference sequence). This CDR3 reads CSAPMNTEAFF. CDR3 nucleotide sequence: TGCAGTGCCCCAATGAACACTGAAGCTTTCTTT.